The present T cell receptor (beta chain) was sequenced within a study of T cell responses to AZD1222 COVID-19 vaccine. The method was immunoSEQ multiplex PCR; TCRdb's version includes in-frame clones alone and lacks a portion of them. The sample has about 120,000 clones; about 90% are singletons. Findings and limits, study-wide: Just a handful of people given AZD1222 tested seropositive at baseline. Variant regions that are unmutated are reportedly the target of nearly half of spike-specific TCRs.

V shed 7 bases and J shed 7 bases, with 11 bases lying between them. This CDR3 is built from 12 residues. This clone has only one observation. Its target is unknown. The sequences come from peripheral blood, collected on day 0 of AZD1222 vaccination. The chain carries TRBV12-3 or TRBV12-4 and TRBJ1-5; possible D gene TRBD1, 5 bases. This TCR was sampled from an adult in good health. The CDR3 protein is CASKGVRQPQHF. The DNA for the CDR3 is TGTGCCAGCAAAGGGGTACGGCAGCCCCAGCATTTT.